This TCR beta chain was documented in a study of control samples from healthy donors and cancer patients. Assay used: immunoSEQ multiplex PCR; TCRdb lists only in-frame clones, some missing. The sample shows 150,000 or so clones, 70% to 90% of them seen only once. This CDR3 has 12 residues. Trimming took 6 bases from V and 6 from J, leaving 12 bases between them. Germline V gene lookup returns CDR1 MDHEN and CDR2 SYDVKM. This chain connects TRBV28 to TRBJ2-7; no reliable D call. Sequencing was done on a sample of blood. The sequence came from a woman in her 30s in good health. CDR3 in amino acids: CASRSGGREQYF. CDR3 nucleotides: TGTGCCAGCAGGTCAGGTGGGCGCGAGCAGTACTTC.